This entry concerns a single TCR beta chain. This specimen comes from a study of cytomegalovirus exposure and HLA in healthy donors. Assay used: immunoSEQ multiplex PCR; TCRdb lists only in-frame clones, some missing. This sample has about 120,000 clones, with approximately 86% found just once. The CDR3 contains 15 residues. In germline, CDR1 is LGHNA, CDR2 YSLEER. V shed 1 base and J 8 bases; nucleotides not matched to a gene: 7. Sequenced sample: PBMCs. The clonotype originates from a man aged 18 to 30 in good health and CMV-seropositive. The genes are TRBV4-3 and TRBJ2-1; 8 bases agree with TRBD2. The chain's CDR3 is CASSQAPGGPYEQFF. The CDR3 coding sequence is TGCGCCAGCAGCCAAGCACCGGGGGGGCCCTATGAGCAGTTCTTC.